A single sample is the source of the 16 T cell receptor beta chains below, sequenced in a study of shared clonotypes between healthy human individuals. Libraries were prepared by immunoSEQ multiplex PCR; TCRdb keeps only in-frame clonotypes and omits some of them. The repertoire holds some 2,000,000 clones, with approximately 96% as singletons. Material: naive CD4+ T cells sorted from blood. Specified subset: CD45RA+ positively selected. Source of these receptors: a man younger than 30 in good health.

The rearrangement uses TRBV5-1 and TRBJ2-2; 12 bases fit TRBD1. Germline CDR1 is SGHRS and CDR2 is YFSETQ. The V gene end was trimmed by 6 bases and the J gene end by 7 bases; junction bases not matched to a gene: 22. This CDR3 contains 20 residues. In nucleotides, the CDR3 is TGCGCCAGCAAATCCCCCGGGACAGGGGGCCCTACAATTGAGGGCGGGGAGCTGTTTTTT. This sequence encodes CASKSPGTGGPTIEGGELFF.

J is TRBJ2-7 and V is TRBV11-2; 7 bases are a match to TRBD2. Germline assignment: CDR1 SGHAT and CDR2 FQNNGV. The CDR3 covers 15 residues. After removal of 4 bases from V and 0 bases from J, the junction contained 6 bases not matched to a gene. The CDR3 here is CASSYERGRSYEQYF. The CDR3, as DNA: TGTGCCAGCAGCTATGAGCGGGGTCGCTCCTACGAGCAGTACTTC. Variable domain in full (rest from reference TRBV11-2 and TRBJ2-7): EAGVAQSPRYKIIEKRQSVAFWCNPISGHATLYWYQQILGQGPKLLIQFQNNGVVDDSQLPKDRFSAERLKGVDSTLKIQPAKLEDSAVYLCASSYERGRSYEQYFGPGTRLTVT.

This chain uses TRBV11-2 with TRBJ1-5; TRBD1 agrees at 8 bases. Trimming removed 1 base from V and 1 base from J; junction bases left unmatched: 3. Germline V CDR1 and CDR2: SGHAT, FQNNGV. The CDR3 consists of 16 residues. The CDR3 nucleotides read TGTGCCAGCAGCTTAGGACAGGGGTACAGCAATCAGCCCCAGCATTTT. As protein: CASSLGQGYSNQPQHF. Full variable domain (missing parts from reference TRBV11-2 and TRBJ1-5): EAGVAQSPRYKIIEKRQSVAFWCNPISGHATLYWYQQILGQGPKLLIQFQNNGVVDDSQLPKDRFSAERLKGVDSTLKIQPAKLEDSAVYLCASSLGQGYSNQPQHFGDGTRLSIL.

V is TRBV28 and J is TRBJ2-7, with D unclear. Per germline, CDR1 MDHEN and CDR2 SYDVKM. V gave up 4 bases and J gave up 4 bases, with 11 bases separating them. This CDR3 contains 13 residues. This CDR3 is CASSWRPTYEQYF. CDR3 nucleotide sequence: TGTGCCAGCAGTTGGAGACCGACATACGAGCAGTACTTC.

Here the CDR3 reads CASSLRQGNQETQYF. The CDR3 bases are TGTGCCAGCAGCCTAAGACAGGGAAACCAAGAGACCCAGTACTTC. The V gene is TRBV7-9, the J gene TRBJ2-5, with 7 bases matching TRBD1. In germline, CDR1 is SEHNR, CDR2 FQNEAQ (reference sequence). The length of the CDR3 is 15 residues. J gave up 0 bases and V 5 bases, and 6 bases lay outside the gene matches.

The chain has TRBV7-2 and TRBJ1-1; 10 bases map to TRBD1. Germline values: CDR1 SGHTA, CDR2 FQGNSA. V lost 5 bases and J lost 5; bases outside the gene matches: 11. CDR3 size: 16 residues. CDR3 nucleotide sequence: TGTGCCAGCAGCCCCGACAGGGGGCGTTCGTATACTGAAGCTTTCTTT. Residues: CASSPDRGRSYTEAFF.

The chain has TRBV6-4 and TRBJ1-1, with D tentatively TRBD1 (5 bases). Germline assignment: CDR1 MRHNA and CDR2 SNTAGT. The CDR3 is made up of 13 amino acids. The V end lost 3 bases, the J end lost 1 base, and 6 bases lay between the germline ends. Here the CDR3 DNA reads TGTGCCAGCAGTGAGGGGCAGAACACTGAAGCTTTCTTT. Translating it yields CASSEGQNTEAFF.

The V and J genes are TRBV5-1 and TRBJ1-3; D is possibly TRBD1 (5 bases). Germline assignment: CDR1 SGHRS and CDR2 YFSETQ. Trimming took off 0 bases at V and 2 bases at J, with 12 bases between the two ends. This CDR3 is 16 amino acids long. The CDR3 DNA is TGCGCCAGCAGCTTGGCGGTTGGGGGAACTGGAAACACCATATATTTT. Translating it yields CASSLAVGGTGNTIYF.

V is TRBV28 and J is TRBJ2-5, with 9 bases lining up with TRBD2. There are 17 residues in the CDR3. Per the germline V gene, CDR1 is MDHEN and CDR2 is SYDVKM. The junction had 10 bases not matched to a gene; V was cut back by 4 bases and J by 1 base. CDR3: CASSSRGAGGPQETQYF. The DNA of the CDR3 is TGTGCCAGCAGTTCGCGGGGAGCGGGGGGTCCCCAAGAGACCCAGTACTTC. The complete variable domain, with remaining parts taken from reference TRBV28 and TRBJ2-5, reads DVKVTQSSRYLVKRTGEKVFLECVQDMDHENMFWYRQDPGLGLRLIYFSYDVKMKEKGDIPEGYSVSREKKERFSLILESASTNQTSMYLCASSSRGAGGPQETQYFGPGTRLLVL.

The rearrangement links TRBV11-3 to TRBJ2-2; TRBD2 matches at 8 bases. The CDR3 is 18 residues long. Unmatched junction bases numbered 15, after V lost 2 bases and J lost 7 bases. Per germline, CDR1 SGHNT and CDR2 YENEEA. The CDR3 sequence is CASSLYWVSGRSGGELFF. DNA of the CDR3: TGTGCCAGCAGCTTATATTGGGTGAGCGGGAGATCGGGCGGGGAGCTGTTTTTT.

The chain carries TRBV28 and TRBJ1-5, with D hard to call. Trimming took 8 bases from V and 5 from J, leaving 19 bases between them. The CDR3 extends over 15 amino acids. CDR1 and CDR2 (germline): MDHEN, SYDVKM. The DNA of the CDR3 is TGTGCCAGCGACGCCGGGTCAGGAGCCCATCAGCCCCAGCATTTT. The encoded protein is CASDAGSGAHQPQHF.

The chain uses TRBV7-2 and TRBJ2-4; TRBD1 matches at 8 bases. With 1 base clipped from V and 5 bases from J, the junction kept 7 bases outside the gene matches. CDR3 length: 16 residues. CDR1 is SGHTA and CDR2 is FQGNSA in the germline V gene. The CDR3 DNA sequence: TGTGCCAGCAGCTTAGTATGGTCAGGGGGCGAAAACATTCAGTACTTC. As protein: CASSLVWSGGENIQYF. Full variable domain (outside the CDR3, taken from reference TRBV7-2 and TRBJ2-4): GAGVSQSPSNKVTEKGKDVELRCDPISGHTALYWYRQSLGQGLEFLIYFQGNSAPDKSGLPSDRFSAERTGGSVSTLTIQRTQQEDSAVYLCASSLVWSGGENIQYFGAGTRLSVL.

This clone was observed a handful of times. Within the sample, other DNA sequences also encode this same CDR3. The CDR3 is CAWSVRVNTEAFF. DNA for the CDR3: TGTGCCTGGAGTGTAAGGGTGAACACTGAAGCTTTCTTT. V gene TRBV30 combines with J gene TRBJ1-1; D gene ambiguous. Germline V gene lookup returns CDR1 GTSNPN and CDR2 SVGIG (reference sequence). Trimming removed 0 bases from V and 0 bases from J, with 5 bases in between. The CDR3 consists of 13 residues.

The genes are TRBV2 and TRBJ2-1; perhaps TRBD1 as D (6 bases). Germline CDR1 is SNHLY and CDR2 is FYNNEI. V gave up 3 bases and J gave up 9 bases, with 12 bases separating them. This CDR3 has 13 amino acids. The DNA for the CDR3 is TGTGCCAGCAGTGATCAGGGGACGGCTGAGCAGTTCTTC. Amino acid sequence: CASSDQGTAEQFF.

The chain combines TRBV5-6 with TRBJ1-1, with a tentative D call TRBD1 (6 bases). The V gene's germline CDR1 is SGHDT and CDR2 YYEEEE. Deletions cut 0 bases from V and 0 bases from J, with 12 bases between. The CDR3 totals 16 residues. CDR3 bases: TGTGCCAGCAGCTTGGGGGGGCCGTCTCTGAACACTGAAGCTTTCTTT. Residues: CASSLGGPSLNTEAFF.

Of note for this clone: Within the sample, other DNA sequences also encode this same CDR3. The CDR3 nucleotides read TGTGCCAGCTCACCACCGAGCGCAGATACGCAGTATTTT. It yields the protein CASSPPSADTQYF. The rearrangement joins TRBV18 to TRBJ2-3; D is uncertain. Trimming removed 0 bases from V and 4 bases from J, with 5 bases in between. Germline values: CDR1 KGHSH, CDR2 LQKENI. The CDR3 totals 13 residues.